Detailed here is one T cell receptor (beta chain). No antigen is known for it. The primer mix had 60 Vbeta and 13 Jbeta primers. Sequenced by immunoSEQ multiplex PCR; TCRdb stores in-frame clones only, minus some. Altogether some 200,000 clones are present, roughly 80% being singletons, with the ten largest covering approximately 2.9%. Each donor's status was that of a healthy bone marrow donor. This specimen belongs to a study of cytomegalovirus exposure and HLA in healthy donors. General study points: In vitro confirmation showed three CMV-associated chains to be CMV antigen specific. Among donors in an Asian-associated ancestry cluster, a later analysis reportedly found fewer N-insertions than the approximately 700-donor mean.

Germline V CDR1 and CDR2: MNHEY, SMNVEV (reference sequence). This CDR3 is built from 14 residues. The V gene lost 5 bases and the J gene lost 14 bases, with 19 bases spanning the gap. Sequences were obtained from PBMCs. This receptor was taken from a female donor in good health and CMV-seronegative. The chain employs TRBV27 and TRBJ1-6, with a possible D match to TRBD1 (6 bases). In DNA form, the CDR3 reads TGTGCCAGCAGTCTTGGACAGACTTTTTCGACCCTCCACTTT. Its translation: CASSLGQTFSTLHF.